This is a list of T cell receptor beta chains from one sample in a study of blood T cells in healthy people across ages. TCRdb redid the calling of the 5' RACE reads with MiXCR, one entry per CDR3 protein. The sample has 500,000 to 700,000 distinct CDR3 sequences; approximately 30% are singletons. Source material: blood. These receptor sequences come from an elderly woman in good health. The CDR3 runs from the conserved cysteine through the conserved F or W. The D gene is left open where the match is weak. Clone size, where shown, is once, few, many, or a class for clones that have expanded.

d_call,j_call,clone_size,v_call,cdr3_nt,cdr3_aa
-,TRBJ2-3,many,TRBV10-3,TGTGCCATCAGTGAGTCCGGGGGGCGAATGACAGATACGCAGTATTTT,CAISESGGRMTDTQYF
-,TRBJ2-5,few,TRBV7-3,TGTGCCAGCAGCCCTCCCGGACAAGAAGAGACCCAGTACTTC,CASSPPGQEETQYF
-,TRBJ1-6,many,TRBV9,TGTGCCAGCAGCGGATCGAGGGGGGGGAATTCACCCCTCCACTTT,CASSGSRGGNSPLHF
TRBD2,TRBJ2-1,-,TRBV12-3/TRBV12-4,TGTGCCAGCAGTAATCCGGGACTAGCAGGAGAGCAGTTCTTC,CASSNPGLAGEQFF
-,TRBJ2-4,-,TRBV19,TGTGCCAGTAGTGTCGCCACTGAGAACATTCAGTACTTC,CASSVATENIQYF
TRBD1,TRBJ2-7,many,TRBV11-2,TGTGCCAGCAGCTTAGTGTTGACAGGGCTTCCTACGGAGCAGTACTTC,CASSLVLTGLPTEQYF
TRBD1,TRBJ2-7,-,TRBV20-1,TGCAGTGCTGATACAGGGGGCGAGGAGACCCGGTACTTC,CSADTGGEETRYF
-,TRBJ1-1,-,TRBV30,TGTGCCCGAACCGGGACCCTGAACACTGAAGCTTTCTTT,CARTGTLNTEAFF
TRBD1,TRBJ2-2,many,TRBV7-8,TGTGCCAGCAGCTCGAGGACAGGGGTCGGTGCCGGGGAGCTGTTTTTT,CASSSRTGVGAGELFF
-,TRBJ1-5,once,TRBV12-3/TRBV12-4,TGTGCCAGCAGTCAGGATGATCAGCCCCAGCATTTT,CASSQDDQPQHF
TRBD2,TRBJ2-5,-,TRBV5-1,TGCGCCAGCAGACGTAGCGGGGGGGCCGGGGAGACCCAGTACTTC,CASRRSGGAGETQYF
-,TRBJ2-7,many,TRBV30,TGTGCCTGGAGTGTCCAGGTCGGTGGGCAGTACTTC,CAWSVQVGGQYF
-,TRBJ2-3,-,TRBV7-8,TGTGCCAGCAGCTTACTTAGCGACCCCACAGATACGCAGTATTTT,CASSLLSDPTDTQYF
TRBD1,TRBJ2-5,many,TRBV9,TGTGCCAGCAGCGTCGGACAGGGGCGTAGGGAGACCCAGTACTTC,CASSVGQGRRETQYF
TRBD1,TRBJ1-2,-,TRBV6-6,TGTGCCAGCAGTTACCGGGGACAGGGCAACTATGGCTACACCTTC,CASSYRGQGNYGYTF
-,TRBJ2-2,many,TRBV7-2,TGTGCCAGCAGCTTGGTTTATCCCGGGGAGCTGTTTTTT,CASSLVYPGELFF
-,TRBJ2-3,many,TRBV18,TGTGCCAGCTCACCTGGGTCCCGGCAAATTGGTACGCAGTATTTT,CASSPGSRQIGTQYF
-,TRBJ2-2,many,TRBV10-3,TGTGCCATCTTCGTATCCAACCTGAACACCGGGGAGCTGTTTTTT,CAIFVSNLNTGELFF
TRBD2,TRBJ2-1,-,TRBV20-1,TGCAGTGCCCGCAGGGGACTAGCGGGAAACTCCTACAATGAGCAGTTCTTC,CSARRGLAGNSYNEQFF
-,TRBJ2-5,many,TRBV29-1,TGCAGCGTTGCTTTTCAAGAGACCCAGTACTTC,CSVAFQETQYF
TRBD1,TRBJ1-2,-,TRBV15,TGTGCCACCAGCCTCCCCCAGGGGGCTGGAGGCTACACCTTC,CATSLPQGAGGYTF
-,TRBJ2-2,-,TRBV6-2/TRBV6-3,TGTGCCAGCAGTCCCCAGGGCCGGGGGAACACCGGGGAGCTGTTTTTT,CASSPQGRGNTGELFF
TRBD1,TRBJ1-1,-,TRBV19,TGTGCCAGTAGTAGAGGCCCAGACAGGGGGCGAAACACTGAAGCTTTCTTT,CASSRGPDRGRNTEAFF
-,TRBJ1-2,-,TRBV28,TGTGCCAGCAGTTCTGGGCCCCATGGCTACACCTTC,CASSSGPHGYTF
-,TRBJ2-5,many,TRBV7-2,TGTGCCAGCAGTTTCAGCGCCCAAGAGACCCAGTACTTC,CASSFSAQETQYF
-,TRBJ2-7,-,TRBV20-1,TGCAGTGCTAGAGATGAGGCAACCTCCTACAATGAGCAGTACTTC,CSARDEATSYNEQYF
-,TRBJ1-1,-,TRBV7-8,TGTGCCAGCGGGGTACGGTTATACACTGAAGCTTTCTTT,CASGVRLYTEAFF
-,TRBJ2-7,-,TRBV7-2,TGTGCCAGCAGCCGGGACTTCTACGAGCAGTACTTC,CASSRDFYEQYF
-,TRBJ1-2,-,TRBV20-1,TGCAGTGCGCGGACGGGATCAGCTAACTATGGCTACACCTTC,CSARTGSANYGYTF
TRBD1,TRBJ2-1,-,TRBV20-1,TGCAGTGCTAGAGAAGGAGACGGACAGGCCTACAATGAGCAGTTCTTC,CSAREGDGQAYNEQFF
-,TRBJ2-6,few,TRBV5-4,TGTGCCAGCAGTAATTCCCGCTCTGGGGCCAACGTCCTGACTTTC,CASSNSRSGANVLTF
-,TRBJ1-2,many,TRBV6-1,TGTGCCAGCAGCAGACCCTCCTCGGACAGCCTCAAAGGAGGCTACACCTTC,CASSRPSSDSLKGGYTF
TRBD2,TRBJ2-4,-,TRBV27,TGTGCCAGCAGTTTAAAACTAGCGGGAGGTCGACAGTACTTC,CASSLKLAGGRQYF
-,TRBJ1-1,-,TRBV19,TGTGCCAGTAGTAGAACAAATCGGGACACTGAAGCTTTCTTT,CASSRTNRDTEAFF
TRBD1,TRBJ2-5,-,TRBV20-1,TGCAGTGCTCGTCCACTACAGGGGATCGAGACCCAGTACTTC,CSARPLQGIETQYF
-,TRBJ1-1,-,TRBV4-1,TGCGCCAGCAGCCCTTACTGGGCCGACCGCGAAGCTTTCTTT,CASSPYWADREAFF
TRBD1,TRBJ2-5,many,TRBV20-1,TGCAGTGCTCATCCCGGGACAGGGGCGCCAGAGACCCAGTACTTC,CSAHPGTGAPETQYF
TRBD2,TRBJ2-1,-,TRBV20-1,TGCAGTGCTGGGGTCACTAGCGGAGGTAGTGAGCAGTTCTTC,CSAGVTSGGSEQFF
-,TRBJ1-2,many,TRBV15,TGTGCCACCAGCAGAGCTCCCGGGGGGACCTATGGCTACACCTTC,CATSRAPGGTYGYTF
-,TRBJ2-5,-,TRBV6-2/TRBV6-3,TGTGTCAGCTGCTTCGGACTGACCAGCATGGAGCAGTACTTC,CVSCFGLTSMEQYF
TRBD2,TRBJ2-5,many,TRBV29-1,TGCAGCGTTGCCAAAGCGGGGGGGCCAGAGACCCAGTACTTC,CSVAKAGGPETQYF
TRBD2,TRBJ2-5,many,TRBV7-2,TGTGCCAGCAGCTTAGCGCGGCTAGCGGGGGCCCAAGAGACCCAGTACTTC,CASSLARLAGAQETQYF
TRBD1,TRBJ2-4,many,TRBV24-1,TGTGCCACCAGCCAGACAGGGGGGGAAAACATTCAGTACTTC,CATSQTGGENIQYF
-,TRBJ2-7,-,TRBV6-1,TGTGCCAGCAGTGCCTCCCCCGAGCAGTACTTC,CASSASPEQYF
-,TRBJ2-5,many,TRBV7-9,TGTGCCAGCAGCTTAGCGCCCCTCACGGGACGGCCCCAAGAGACCCAGTACTTC,CASSLAPLTGRPQETQYF
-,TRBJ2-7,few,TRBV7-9,TGTGCCAGCAGCCCTCCCCACCAGTTGGGATACGAGCAGTACTTC,CASSPPHQLGYEQYF
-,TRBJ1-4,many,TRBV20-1,TGCAGTGCTTCCAGCGAAGAAAAACTGTTTTTT,CSASSEEKLFF